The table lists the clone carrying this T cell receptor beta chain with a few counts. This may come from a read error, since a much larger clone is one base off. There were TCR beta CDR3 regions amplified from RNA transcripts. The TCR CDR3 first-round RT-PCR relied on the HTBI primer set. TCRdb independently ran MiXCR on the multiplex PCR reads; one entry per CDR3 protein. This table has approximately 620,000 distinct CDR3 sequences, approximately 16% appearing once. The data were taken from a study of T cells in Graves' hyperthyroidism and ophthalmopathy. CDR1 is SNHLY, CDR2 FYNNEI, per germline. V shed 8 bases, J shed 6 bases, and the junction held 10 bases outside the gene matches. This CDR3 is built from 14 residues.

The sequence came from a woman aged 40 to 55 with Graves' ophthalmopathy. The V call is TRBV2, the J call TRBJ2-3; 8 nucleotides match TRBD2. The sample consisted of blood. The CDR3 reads CASRGSGVSDTQYF. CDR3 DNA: TGTGCCAGCCGAGGTAGCGGGGTGTCGGATACGCAGTATTTT.